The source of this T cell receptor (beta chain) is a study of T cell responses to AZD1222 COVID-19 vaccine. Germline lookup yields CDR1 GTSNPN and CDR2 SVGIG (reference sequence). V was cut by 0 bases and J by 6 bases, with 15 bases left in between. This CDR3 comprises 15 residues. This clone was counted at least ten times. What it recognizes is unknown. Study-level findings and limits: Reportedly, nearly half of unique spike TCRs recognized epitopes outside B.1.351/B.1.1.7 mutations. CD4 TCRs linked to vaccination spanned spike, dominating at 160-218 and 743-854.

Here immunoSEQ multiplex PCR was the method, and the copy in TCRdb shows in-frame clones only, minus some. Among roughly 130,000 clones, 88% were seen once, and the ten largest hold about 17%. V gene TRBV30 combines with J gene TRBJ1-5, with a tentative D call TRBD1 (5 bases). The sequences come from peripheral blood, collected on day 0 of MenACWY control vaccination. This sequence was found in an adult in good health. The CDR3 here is CAWSVRGKGGQPQHF. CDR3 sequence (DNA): TGTGCCTGGAGTGTTAGGGGAAAGGGTGGTCAGCCCCAGCATTTT.